This T cell receptor beta chain was obtained from a study of identifying expanded T cells in peripheral blood. On this clone: Its target is unknown.

Collection occurred without any documented infections or immune events in donors. Repertoires were generated with immunoSEQ multiplex PCR, while TCRdb's copy carries only in-frame clones and drops some. The repertoire includes 120,000 or so clones, approximately 88% of them detected once, and less than 4% sits in the top ten. Whole-study findings and limits: Across healthy donors, higher total template counts meant significantly greater approximately two-week count variance. About 1.2 clones differed between technical replicates, versus around 15 and 18 over time.

The specimen sequenced was blood. The sequence came from a person aged 18 to 70 in good health.

In nucleotides, the CDR3 is TGTGCCAGCTCACCTCAGGGGATAGGTGGAAACACCATATATTTT. This codes for CASSPQGIGGNTIYF. This chain joins TRBV18 and TRBJ1-3; perhaps TRBD1 as D (6 bases). Germline values: CDR1 KGHSH, CDR2 LQKENI. The CDR3 covers 15 residues. The V and J ends lost 3 bases and 3 bases respectively, with 12 bases between them.